Each of the 10 T cell receptor beta chains below was sequenced from the same sample in a study of CD8 T cells in Susac syndrome. RNA totalling roughly 0.45 to 1 ug underwent reverse transcription with random hexamers. TCRdb passed the immunoSEQ multiplex PCR reads through MiXCR, listing each CDR3 protein once. The sample yields over 150,000 distinct CDR3 sequences, around 95% seen once. Sequencing was carried out using CD4+ T cells from PBMCs. These TCRs come from a human donor with Susac syndrome.

Here the CDR3 reads CASSQEVYRGPRANYGYTF. The CDR3 DNA reads as TGCGCCAGCAGCCAAGAGGTCTACAGGGGGCCGAGAGCTAACTATGGCTACACCTTC. This chain links TRBV4-3 with TRBJ1-2, with 9 bases fitting TRBD1. Germline CDR1 LGHNA, CDR2 YSLEER. The CDR3 has 19 amino acids. V gave up 0 bases and J gave up 0 bases; unmatched junction bases: 11.

The chain recombines TRBV6-5 with TRBJ2-5, with D possibly TRBD1 on 5 matching bases. The CDR3 is 11 amino acids. Trimming took 10 bases from V and 6 from J, leaving 12 bases between them. Germline lookup yields CDR1 MNHEY and CDR2 SVGAGI. The DNA of the CDR3 is TGTGCCACTACAGGCGTGCAGACCCAGTACTTC. It specifies CATTGVQTQYF.

With regard to this clonotype: As the CDR3 is not closed by the conserved phenylalanine or tryptophan, this likely results from a read error. This sequence joins TRBV4-2 and TRBJ1-1; D may be TRBD1 (6 bases). Trimming took 0 bases from V and 11 from J, leaving 13 bases between them. CDR1 LGHNA and CDR2 YNFKEQ come from the germline V gene. The CDR3 is 13 amino acids. CDR3 in DNA: TGTGCCAGCAGCCAAGAATCCAATGGACAGGCTTTCCTT. It translates to CASSQESNGQAFL.

Written as DNA, the CDR3 is TGTGCCACCAGTGATCTCTCCTCGGGGCAACTAGGGACAGAAGGTTCACCCCTCCACTTT. Its translation is CATSDLSSGQLGTEGSPLHF. The chain carries TRBV24-1 and TRBJ1-6; 7 bases map to TRBD1. With 3 bases clipped from V and 9 bases from J, the junction kept 22 bases outside the gene matches. Germline-derived CDR1 and CDR2 are KGHDR and SFDVKD. CDR3 length: 20 residues.

The genes are TRBV30 and TRBJ2-7, with D possibly TRBD2 on 7 matching bases. This CDR3 has 12 amino acids. V dropped 6 bases and J dropped 4 bases, with 13 bases sitting between them. Germline lookup yields CDR1 GTSNPN and CDR2 SVGIG (reference sequence). The CDR3 spells CACTAGAYEQYF. The CDR3 DNA is TGTGCCTGCACCGCGGGGGCTTACGAGCAGTACTTC.

The rearrangement links TRBV7-8 to TRBJ2-7; no firm D call. V gave up 2 bases and J gave up 7 bases, with 18 bases separating them. This CDR3 region has 15 residues. The germline CDR1 and CDR2 sequences are SGHVS and FQNEAQ. The CDR3 DNA reads TGTGCCAGCAGCTTAAGGCATAGGCCGCAGACGGAGCAGTACGTC. Amino acids: CASSLRHRPQTEQYV.

This sequence joins TRBV18 and TRBJ2-4; the match to TRBD2 covers 8 bases. CDR1 is KGHSH and CDR2 is LQKENI in the germline V gene. The CDR3 sequence is 14 residues long. V was pared by 3 bases and J by 7 bases, with 5 bases of the junction left unmatched. The CDR3 loop is CASSPSGGRNIQYF. In DNA, the CDR3 is TGTGCCAGCTCACCCTCGGGGGGGCGGAACATTCAGTACTTC.

Turning to this clonotype: Since no conserved phenylalanine or tryptophan closes the CDR3, a read error is the likely cause. This rearrangement joins TRBV24-1 to TRBJ2-1; the D gene is possibly TRBD1 (6 bases). The V gene's germline CDR1 is KGHDR and CDR2 SFDVKD. V dropped 1 base and J dropped 5 bases, with 11 bases sitting between them. The CDR3 runs to 15 residues. The CDR3 is CATSDLAPGDNEQFV. The CDR3 DNA sequence: TGTGCCACCAGTGATTTAGCCCCAGGGGACAATGAGCAGTTCGTC.

The chain employs TRBV7-9 and TRBJ2-7, with a possible D match to TRBD2 (6 bases). Germline V gene lookup returns CDR1 SEHNR and CDR2 FQNEAQ (reference sequence). This CDR3 has 18 residues. Trimming pared 1 base from V and 0 bases from J, leaving 19 bases between. The CDR3 loop is CASSLGASVQISSYEQYV. Here the CDR3 DNA reads TGTGCCAGCAGCTTAGGGGCTAGCGTCCAGATTTCCTCCTACGAGCAGTACGTC.

The chain carries TRBV4-3 and TRBJ2-5; 7 nucleotides line up with TRBD1. Germline V CDR1 and CDR2: LGHNA, YSLEER. The J segment lost 0 bases and the V segment lost 4 bases, leaving 5 bases of the junction unmatched. The CDR3 loop spans 15 amino acids. CDR3 in amino acids: CASSRSGTDQETQYF. The DNA for the CDR3 is TGCGCCAGCAGCCGCTCCGGGACAGACCAAGAGACCCAGTACTTC.